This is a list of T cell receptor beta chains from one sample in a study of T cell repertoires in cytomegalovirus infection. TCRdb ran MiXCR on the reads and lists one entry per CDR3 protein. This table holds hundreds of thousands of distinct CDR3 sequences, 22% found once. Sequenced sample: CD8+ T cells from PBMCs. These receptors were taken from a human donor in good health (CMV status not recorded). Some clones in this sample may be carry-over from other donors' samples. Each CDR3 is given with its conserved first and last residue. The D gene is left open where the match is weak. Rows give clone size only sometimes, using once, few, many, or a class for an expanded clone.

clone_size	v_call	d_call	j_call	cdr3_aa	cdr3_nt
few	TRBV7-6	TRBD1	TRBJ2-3	CASSHPGTGGNRDTQYF	TGTGCCAGCAGTCACCCCGGGACAGGGGGCAACAGGGATACGCAGTATTTT
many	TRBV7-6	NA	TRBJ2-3	CASSLVAGPDTQYF	TGTGCCAGCAGCTTAGTCGCGGGGCCAGATACGCAGTATTTT
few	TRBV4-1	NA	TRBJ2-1	CASSPGGGRVEEQFF	TGCGCCAGCAGCCCAGGGGGAGGCAGGGTGGAAGAGCAGTTCTTC
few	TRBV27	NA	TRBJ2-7	CASVEPPTYEQYF	TGTGCCAGCGTTGAGCCTCCTACCTACGAGCAGTACTTC
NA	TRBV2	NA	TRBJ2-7	CASSEAWTDTHEQYF	TGTGCCAGCAGTGAAGCCTGGACAGATACCCACGAGCAGTACTTC
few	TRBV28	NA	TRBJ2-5	CASSQPISLYQETQYF	TGTGCCAGCAGTCAACCAATCTCCTTGTACCAAGAGACCCAGTACTTC
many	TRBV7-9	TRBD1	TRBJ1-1	CASSRTGNTEAFF	TGTGCCAGCAGTCGGACAGGAAACACTGAAGCTTTCTTT
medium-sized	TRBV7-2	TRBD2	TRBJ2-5	CASSLELAGETQYF	TGTGCCAGCAGCTTAGAACTAGCGGGAGAGACCCAGTACTTC
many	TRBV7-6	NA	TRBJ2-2	CASSLSVNTGELFF	TGTGCCAGCAGCTTAAGTGTAAACACCGGGGAGCTGTTTTTT
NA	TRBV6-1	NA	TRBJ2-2	CASRALITGELFF	TGTGCCAGCAGGGCACTGATCACCGGGGAGCTGTTTTTT